The rows below give T cell receptor beta chains drawn from one sample of a study of blood T cell repertoires in COVID-19. The repertoire was sequenced with immunoSEQ multiplex PCR; TCRdb's copy has only in-frame clones and lacks some. The sample has fewer than 400,000 clones, more than 75% seen once; the top ten hold about 4.1%. Sequenced: PBMCs or T cells enriched from blood (not recorded which). The source is a man aged 25-40 years who had recovered from COVID-19. The conserved cysteine and the conserved F or W are not part of the CDR3 here.

TRBV19	TRBJ2-3	ASSMMSGGRDTQY
TRBV29-1	TRBJ1-2	SVDDQRTGKNYGYT
TRBV6-1	TRBJ1-5	ASSGPGQGFGEGNQPQH
TRBV5-1	TRBJ2-1	ASSLRPSGNNEQF
TRBV3-1/TRBV3-2	TRBJ2-4	ASSQAYVAKNIQY
TRBV5-6	TRBJ2-5	ASSFPAGRETQY
TRBV5-4	TRBJ2-7	ASSEGDSPYEQY
TRBV2	TRBJ2-7	ASSEDRASWEEQY
TRBV18	TRBJ1-1	ASSYIQGLSNTEAF
TRBV29-1	TRBJ2-3	SVDGTGDTQY
TRBV7-9	TRBJ2-1	ASSARTGRTYNEQF
TRBV9	TRBJ1-4	ASSRQTTNEKLF
TRBV5-1	TRBJ2-3	ASSSGETTDTQY
TRBV5-5	TRBJ2-7	ASSRHGGYEQY
TRBV5-1	TRBJ2-3	ASSSRGTDTQY
TRBV18	TRBJ1-2	ASSPQGDVFYGYT
TRBV29-1	TRBJ1-1	SALTGRATEAF
TRBV10-1	TRBJ2-7	ASSESSGGGSEQY
TRBV7-2	TRBJ2-4	ASSSKTMGAGAKNIQY
TRBV29-1	TRBJ2-1	SHGTGAHNEQF
TRBV19	TRBJ2-7	ASSTDTAYEQY
TRBV15	TRBJ2-7	ATSRRGQGLYEQY
TRBV9	TRBJ1-2	ASSLGTAYGYT
TRBV11-2	TRBJ2-1	ASSLDNGNEQF
TRBV5-1	TRBJ1-2	ASSLGGQGDGYT